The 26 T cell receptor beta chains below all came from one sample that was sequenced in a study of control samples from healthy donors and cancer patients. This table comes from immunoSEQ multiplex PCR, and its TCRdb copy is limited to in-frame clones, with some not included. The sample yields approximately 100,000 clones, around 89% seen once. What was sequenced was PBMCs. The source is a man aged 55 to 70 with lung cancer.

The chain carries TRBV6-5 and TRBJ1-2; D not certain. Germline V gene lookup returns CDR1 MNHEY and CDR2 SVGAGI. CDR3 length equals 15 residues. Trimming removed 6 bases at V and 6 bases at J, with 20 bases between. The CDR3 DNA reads TGTGCCAGCAGCCCGCTTGACCCACTAAGGAATGGCTACACCTTC. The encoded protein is CASSPLDPLRNGYTF.

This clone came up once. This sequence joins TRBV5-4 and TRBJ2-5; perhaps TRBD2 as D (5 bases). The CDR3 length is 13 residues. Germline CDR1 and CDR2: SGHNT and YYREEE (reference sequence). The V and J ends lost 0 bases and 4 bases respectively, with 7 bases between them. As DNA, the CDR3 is TGTGCCAGCAGCTTGGCCGAGGGAGAGACCCAGTACTTC. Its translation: CASSLAEGETQYF. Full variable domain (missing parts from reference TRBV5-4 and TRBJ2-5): ETGVTQSPTHLIKTRGQQVTLRCSSQSGHNTVSWYQQALGQGPQFIFQYYREEENGRGNFPPRFSGLQFPNYSSELNVNALELDDSALYLCASSLAEGETQYFGPGTRLLVL.

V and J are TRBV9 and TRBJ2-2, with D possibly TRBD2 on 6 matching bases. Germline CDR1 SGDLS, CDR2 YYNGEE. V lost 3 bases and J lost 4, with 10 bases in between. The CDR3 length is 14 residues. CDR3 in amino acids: CASSELGGTGELFF. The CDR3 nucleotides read TGTGCCAGCAGCGAACTGGGGGGCACCGGGGAGCTGTTTTTT.

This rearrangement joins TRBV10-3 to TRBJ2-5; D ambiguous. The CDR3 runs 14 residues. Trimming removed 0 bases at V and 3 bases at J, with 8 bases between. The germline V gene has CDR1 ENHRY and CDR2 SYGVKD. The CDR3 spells CAISESGSKETQYF. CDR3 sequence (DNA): TGTGCCATCAGTGAGTCTGGATCCAAAGAGACCCAGTACTTC.

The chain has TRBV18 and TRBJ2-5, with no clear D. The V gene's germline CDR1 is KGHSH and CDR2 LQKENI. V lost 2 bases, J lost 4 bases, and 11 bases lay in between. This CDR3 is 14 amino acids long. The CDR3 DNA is TGTGCCAGCTCACCAGTGAGCAGATTAGAGACCCAGTACTTC. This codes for CASSPVSRLETQYF.

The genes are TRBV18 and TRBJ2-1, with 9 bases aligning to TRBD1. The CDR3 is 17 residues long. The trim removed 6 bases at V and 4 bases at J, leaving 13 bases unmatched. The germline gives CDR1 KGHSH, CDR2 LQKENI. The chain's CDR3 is CASSPRDREVSYNEQFF. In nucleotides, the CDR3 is TGTGCCAGCTCTCCCCGGGACAGGGAGGTCTCTTACAATGAGCAGTTCTTC.

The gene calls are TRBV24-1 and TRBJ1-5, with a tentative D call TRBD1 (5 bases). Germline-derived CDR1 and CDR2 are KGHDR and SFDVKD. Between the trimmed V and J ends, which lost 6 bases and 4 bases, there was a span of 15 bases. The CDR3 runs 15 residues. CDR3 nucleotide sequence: TGTGCCACCAGTTCTGGGGGAGGGAGGAATCAGCCCCAGCATTTT. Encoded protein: CATSSGGGRNQPQHF.

The CDR3 nucleotides read TGTGCCTGGAGTGTACAGGATACCATACTTCGTAGCAATCAGCCCCAGCATTTT. Amino acid sequence: CAWSVQDTILRSNQPQHF. The genes are TRBV30 and TRBJ1-5, with D possibly TRBD1 on 5 matching bases. The V end was cut by 0 bases, the J end by 0 bases, with 18 bases between. Germline-derived CDR1 and CDR2 are GTSNPN and SVGIG (reference sequence). The CDR3 runs to 18 residues.

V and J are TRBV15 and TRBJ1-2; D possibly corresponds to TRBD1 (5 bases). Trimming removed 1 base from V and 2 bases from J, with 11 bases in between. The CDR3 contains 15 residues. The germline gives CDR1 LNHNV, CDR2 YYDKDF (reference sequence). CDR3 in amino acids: CATSRGRGHNYGYTF. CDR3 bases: TGTGCCACCAGCAGAGGGCGGGGCCACAACTATGGCTACACCTTC.

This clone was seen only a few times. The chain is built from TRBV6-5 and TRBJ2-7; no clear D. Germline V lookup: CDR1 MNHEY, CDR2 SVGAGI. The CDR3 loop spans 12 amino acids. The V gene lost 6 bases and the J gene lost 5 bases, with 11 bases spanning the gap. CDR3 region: CASSPFQDEQYF. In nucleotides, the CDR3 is TGTGCCAGCAGCCCCTTCCAGGACGAGCAGTACTTC.

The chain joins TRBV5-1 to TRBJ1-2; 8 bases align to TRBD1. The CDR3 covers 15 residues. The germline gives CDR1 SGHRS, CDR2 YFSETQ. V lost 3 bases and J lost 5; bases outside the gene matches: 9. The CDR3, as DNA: TGCGCCAGCAGCTCAACCTCCGGGACAGGATATGGCTACACCTTC. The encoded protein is CASSSTSGTGYGYTF.

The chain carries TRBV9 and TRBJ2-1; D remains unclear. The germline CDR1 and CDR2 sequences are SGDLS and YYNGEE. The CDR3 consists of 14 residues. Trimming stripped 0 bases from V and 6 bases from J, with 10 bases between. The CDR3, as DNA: TGTGCCAGCAGCGTAGACCCAATCAGCAATGAGCAGTTCTTC. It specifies CASSVDPISNEQFF.

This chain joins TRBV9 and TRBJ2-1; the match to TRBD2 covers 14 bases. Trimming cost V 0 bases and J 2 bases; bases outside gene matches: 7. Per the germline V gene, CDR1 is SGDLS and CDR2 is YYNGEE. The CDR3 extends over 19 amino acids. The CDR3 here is CASSVGRLAGGSTYNEQFF. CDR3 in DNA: TGTGCCAGCAGCGTAGGAAGACTAGCGGGGGGGTCGACCTACAATGAGCAGTTCTTC.

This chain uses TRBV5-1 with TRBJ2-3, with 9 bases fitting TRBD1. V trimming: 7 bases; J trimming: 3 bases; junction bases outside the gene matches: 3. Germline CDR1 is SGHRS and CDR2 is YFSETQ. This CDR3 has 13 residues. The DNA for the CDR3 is TGCGCCAGCCTCGGGACAGGGACAGATACGCAGTATTTT. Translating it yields CASLGTGTDTQYF.

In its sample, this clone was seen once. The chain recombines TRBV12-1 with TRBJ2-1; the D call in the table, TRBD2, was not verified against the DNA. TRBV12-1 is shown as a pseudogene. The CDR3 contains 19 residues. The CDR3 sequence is CASSFCAPRAGPSYNEQFF. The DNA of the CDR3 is TGTGCCAGCAGCTTTTGTGCGCCACGAGCGGGGCCCTCCTACAATGAGCAGTTCTTC.

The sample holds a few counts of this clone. The DNA of the CDR3 is TGTGCTAGTGGTTTGGTACCGGACGGGAGTATGAGCAATCAGCCCCAGCATTTT. It yields the protein CASGLVPDGSMSNQPQHF. The rearrangement links TRBV12-5 to TRBJ1-5, with unresolved D. The CDR3 is 18 residues long. Germline V gene lookup returns CDR1 LGHNT and CDR2 FRNRAP. The V end was cut by 0 bases, the J end by 1 base, with 16 bases between.

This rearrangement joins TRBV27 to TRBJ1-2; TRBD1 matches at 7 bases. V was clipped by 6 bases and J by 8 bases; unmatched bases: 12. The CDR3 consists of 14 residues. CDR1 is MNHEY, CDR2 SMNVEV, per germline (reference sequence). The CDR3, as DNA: TGTGCCAGCAGACGGTCGGGGCAGGGGGGAGGCTACACCTTC. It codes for CASRRSGQGGGYTF.

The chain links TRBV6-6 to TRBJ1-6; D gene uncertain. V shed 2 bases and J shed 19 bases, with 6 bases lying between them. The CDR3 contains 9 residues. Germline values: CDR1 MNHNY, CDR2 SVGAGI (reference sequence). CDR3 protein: CASSYPLHF. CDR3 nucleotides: TGTGCCAGCAGTTACCCCTTACACTTT.

The CDR3 spells CASSFGQGGTEAFF. DNA for the CDR3: TGCGCCAGCAGCTTCGGACAGGGGGGAACTGAAGCTTTCTTT. The V gene is TRBV5-1, the J gene TRBJ1-1; 10 bases are shared with TRBD1. V dropped 2 bases and J dropped 5; count of bases not matched to a gene: 3. The CDR3 loop spans 14 amino acids. Germline V gene lookup returns CDR1 SGHRS and CDR2 YFSETQ. Full variable domain (outside the CDR3, taken from reference TRBV5-1 and TRBJ1-1): KAGVTQTPRYLIKTRGQQVTLSCSPISGHRSVSWYQQTPGQGLQFLFEYFSETQRNKGNFPGRFSGRQFSNSRSEMNVSTLELGDSALYLCASSFGQGGTEAFFGQGTRLTVV.

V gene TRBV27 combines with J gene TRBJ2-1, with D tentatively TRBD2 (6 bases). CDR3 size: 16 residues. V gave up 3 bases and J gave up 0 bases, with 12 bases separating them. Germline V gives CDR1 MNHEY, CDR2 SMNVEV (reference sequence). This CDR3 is CASSFTGLPSYNEQFF. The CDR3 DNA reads TGTGCCAGCAGTTTCACGGGACTCCCCTCCTACAATGAGCAGTTCTTC.

CDR3 sequence (DNA): TGTGCCAGCAGTGGGGAGGCAGCCGGGGAGCTGTTTTTT. Its translation is CASSGEAAGELFF. The chain joins TRBV2 to TRBJ2-2, with D possibly TRBD2 on 6 matching bases. CDR3 length: 13 residues. The V end lost 4 bases, the J end lost 6 bases, and 9 bases lay between the germline ends. CDR1 and CDR2 from the germline V gene are SNHLY and FYNNEI.

The CDR3, as DNA: TGCGCCAGCAGCTCCGGCGGGGGGACAGATACGCAGTATTTT. Protein product: CASSSGGGTDTQYF. This sequence joins TRBV5-1 and TRBJ2-3; TRBD2 matches 8 bases. V gave up 3 bases and J gave up 3 bases; unmatched junction bases: 3. The CDR3 is 14 residues long. From germline, CDR1 is SGHRS and CDR2 YFSETQ.

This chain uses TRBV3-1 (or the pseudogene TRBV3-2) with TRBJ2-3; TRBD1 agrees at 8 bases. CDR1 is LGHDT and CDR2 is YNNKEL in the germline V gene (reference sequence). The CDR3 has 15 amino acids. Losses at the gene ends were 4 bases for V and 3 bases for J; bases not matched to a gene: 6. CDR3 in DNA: TGTGCCAGCAGCCTCTCAGGACAGGGTACAGATACGCAGTATTTT. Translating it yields CASSLSGQGTDTQYF.

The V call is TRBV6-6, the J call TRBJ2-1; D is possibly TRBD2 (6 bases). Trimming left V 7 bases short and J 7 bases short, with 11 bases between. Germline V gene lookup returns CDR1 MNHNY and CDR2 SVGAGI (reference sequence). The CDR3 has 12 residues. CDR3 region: CASKDYPNEQFF. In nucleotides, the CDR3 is TGTGCCAGCAAGGACTACCCAAATGAGCAGTTCTTC.

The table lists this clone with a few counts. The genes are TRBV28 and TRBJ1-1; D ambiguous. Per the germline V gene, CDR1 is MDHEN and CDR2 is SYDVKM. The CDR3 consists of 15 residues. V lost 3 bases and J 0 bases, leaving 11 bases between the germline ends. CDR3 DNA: TGTGCCAGCAGTTTCTTGGGGAGTTTGAACACTGAAGCTTTCTTT. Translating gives CASSFLGSLNTEAFF.

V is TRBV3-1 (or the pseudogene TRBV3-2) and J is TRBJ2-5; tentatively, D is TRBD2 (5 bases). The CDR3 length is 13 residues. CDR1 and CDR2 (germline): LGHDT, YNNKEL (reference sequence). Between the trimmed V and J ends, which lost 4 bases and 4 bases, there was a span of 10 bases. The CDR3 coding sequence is TGTGCCAGCAGCCCCTACGAGGGAGAGACCCAGTACTTC. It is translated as CASSPYEGETQYF.